This TCR beta chain comes out of a study of T cells after yellow fever vaccination. Study conclusions and caveats: Some clonotypes were seen in both the CD4 and the CD8 compartments. These made up a small share and likely arose from convergent recombination.

Points on this clonotype: Its antigen is currently unknown.

TCRdb analysed the 5' RACE reads with MiXCR anew, one entry per CDR3 protein. The sample has under 300,000 distinct CDR3 sequences, about 7% seen once. V dropped 7 bases and J dropped 8; count of bases not matched to a gene: 6. The CDR3 is made up of 11 amino acids. Germline V CDR1 and CDR2: SQVTM, ANQGSEA. The sequence was obtained from a man aged 30 to 39 who received the YFV17D yellow fever vaccine. This specimen was CD4+ T cells sorted from PBMCs, taken 15 days after the yellow fever booster vaccination. The chain recombines TRBV29-1 with TRBJ1-2; 8 bases are a match to TRBD1. The chain's CDR3 is CSDGQGYGYTF. CDR3 nucleotide sequence: TGCAGCGACGGACAGGGCTACGGCTACACCTTC.